The 14 T cell receptor beta chains given below trace back to one sample, sequenced in a study of early stage breast cancer tumors listed by TCRdb under 2017. Library prep was done by the immunoSEQ multiplex PCR assay. TCRdb re-hosts the immuneACCESS table, in-frame sequences only. Its copies lack some clones; in the studies checked, an unresolved V gene accounts for under half of them, and the cause for the rest is not known. Across this sample there are more than 65,000 clones, with over 80% seen only once. The ten largest clones take up about 4.8% of the sample. The specimen sequenced was blood. The receptor source for this set is a person aged 35 to 50 with breast cancer.

The J gene is TRBJ2-1, the V gene TRBV11-1; D tentatively fits TRBD1 or TRBD2 (6 bases each). Germline lookup yields CDR1 SGHAT and CDR2 FQDESV (reference sequence). The CDR3 is 17 amino acids. The ends were cut back, 5 bases at V and 8 bases at J, with 25 bases in the middle. CDR3 nucleotides: TGTGCCAGCAGCCTAAACATGGGGGGCAGGGGTCCCGATGAGCAGTTCTTC. Translation: CASSLNMGGRGPDEQFF.

This chain connects TRBV28 to TRBJ1-5; D is undetermined. The V end lost 1 base, the J end lost 3 bases, and 10 bases lay between the germline ends. The CDR3 is 15 amino acids. In germline, CDR1 is MDHEN, CDR2 SYDVKM. CDR3 nucleotides: TGTGCCAGCAGTTTATTATCGACGGTCAATCAGCCCCAGCATTTT. This translates into CASSLLSTVNQPQHF.

The chain combines TRBV28 with TRBJ2-1, with D perhaps TRBD2 (5 bases). Trimming shortened V by 6 bases and J by 7 bases, and 13 bases separated the two germline ends. This CDR3 has 13 amino acids. The V gene's germline CDR1 is MDHEN and CDR2 SYDVKM. In nucleotides, the CDR3 is TGTGCCAGCAGCTTGGACCGGAGGAATGAGCAGTTCTTC. This encodes CASSLDRRNEQFF.

V and J are TRBV29-1 and TRBJ2-5, with a possible D match to TRBD1 (5 bases). Between the trimmed V and J ends, which lost 3 bases and 7 bases, there was a span of 12 bases. This CDR3 has 12 residues. Germline V gives CDR1 SQVTM, CDR2 ANQGSEA. The CDR3 coding sequence is TGCAGCGTTGATTCGACAGTGCGGACCCAGTACTTC. Translating it yields CSVDSTVRTQYF. Drawing the rest from reference TRBV29-1 and TRBJ2-5, the complete variable domain is SAVISQKPSRDICQRGTSLTIQCQVDSQVTMMFWYRQQPGQSLTLIATANQGSEATYESGFVIDKFPISRPNLTFSTLTVSNMSPEDSSIYLCSVDSTVRTQYFGPGTRLLVL.

The gene calls are TRBV28 and TRBJ2-7; the D is unclear. CDR3 length: 13 residues. Germline values: CDR1 MDHEN, CDR2 SYDVKM. V dropped 2 bases and J dropped 2 bases, with 7 bases sitting between them. CDR3 sequence: CASSLRGTYEQYF. The CDR3 DNA reads as TGTGCCAGCAGTTTAAGAGGAACCTACGAGCAGTACTTC.

This clone has just a few counts. The chain is built from TRBV2 and TRBJ1-4; TRBD1 agrees at 7 bases. Looked up from germline, CDR1 is SNHLY and CDR2 is FYNNEI. The V segment lost 4 bases and the J segment 6 bases; nucleotides outside the gene matches: 5. The CDR3 is 14 amino acids. The CDR3 sequence: CASSANRGDEKLFF. CDR3 DNA sequence: TGTGCCAGCAGTGCGAACAGGGGTGATGAAAAACTGTTTTTT.

The rearrangement uses TRBV6-6 and TRBJ2-1; possible D gene TRBD2, 5 bases. V lost 7 bases and J lost 5, with 9 bases in between. The CDR3 contains 12 residues. In germline, CDR1 is MNHNY, CDR2 SVGAGI (reference sequence). The CDR3 spells CASTRGNNEQFF. CDR3 DNA: TGTGCCAGCACGAGAGGGAACAATGAGCAGTTCTTC.

The CDR3 coding sequence is TGTGCCAGCCAGGGGGAGACCTACAATGAGCAGTTCTTC. This translates into CASQGETYNEQFF. V usage is TRBV2 and J usage is TRBJ2-1; 7 bases line up with TRBD1. V lost 8 bases, J lost 2 bases, and 3 bases stayed unmatched. In germline, CDR1 is SNHLY, CDR2 FYNNEI. The CDR3 covers 13 residues. The variable domain in full, with the rest retrieved from reference TRBV2 and TRBJ2-1, is EPEVTQTPSHQVTQMGQEVILRCVPISNHLYFYWYRQILGQKVEFLVSFYNNEISEKSEIFDDQFSVERPDGSNFTLKIRSTKLEDSAMYFCASQGETYNEQFFGPGTRLTVL.

The chain combines TRBV27 with TRBJ2-7; D possibly corresponds to TRBD2 (7 bases). Trimming removed 7 bases from V and 3 bases from J, with 19 bases in between. Looked up from germline, CDR1 is MNHEY and CDR2 is SMNVEV (reference sequence). This CDR3 comprises 15 residues. CDR3 DNA: TGTGCCAGCATCCCTAGGGGGGGCTCTGACTACGAGCAGTACTTC. It encodes CASIPRGGSDYEQYF.

The gene calls are TRBV7-9 and TRBJ2-1; tentative D call: TRBD2 (5 bases). Germline CDR1 is SEHNR and CDR2 is FQNEAQ (reference sequence). The CDR3 spans 15 residues. The V gene lost 11 bases and the J gene lost 10 bases, with 27 bases spanning the gap. The CDR3 spells CASQVGWVTSGEQFF. The CDR3 region has the DNA TGTGCCTCTCAGGTGGGGTGGGTGACATCGGGAGAGCAGTTCTTC.

The rearrangement uses TRBV9 and TRBJ1-2; D not certain. The V end was cut by 4 bases, the J end by 8 bases, with 12 bases between. This CDR3 comprises 12 residues. Germline-derived CDR1 and CDR2 are SGDLS and YYNGEE. DNA for the CDR3: TGTGCCAGCAGCTTGGTGGTAGGGGGCTACACCTTC. Its translation: CASSLVVGGYTF.

The V call is TRBV27, the J call TRBJ2-5; 8 bases align to TRBD2. The CDR3 has 14 amino acids. The germline gives CDR1 MNHEY, CDR2 SMNVEV (reference sequence). Trimming took 3 bases from V and 5 from J; bases not matched to a gene: 5. The CDR3 DNA reads as TGTGCCAGCAGTTTCAGCGGGAGATGGGAGACCCAGTACTTC. This encodes CASSFSGRWETQYF.

The gene calls are TRBV7-9 and TRBJ2-1; D call uncertain. Germline values: CDR1 SEHNR, CDR2 FQNEAQ (reference sequence). The ends were cut back, 4 bases at V and 10 bases at J, with 11 bases in the middle. This CDR3 comprises 12 residues. The CDR3, as DNA: TGTGCCAGCAGCTCGAGTACACGAGAGCAGTTCTTC. This translates into CASSSSTREQFF.

This sequence joins TRBV21-1 and TRBJ1-5; the D call of TRBD1 is as the table states it, not checked on the DNA. TRBV21-1 is a listed pseudogene. The CDR3 has 15 amino acids. DNA for the CDR3: TGTGCCAGCAGCAAAAGGGCAGGGTCTTGCCAGCCCCAGCATTTT. Translation: CASSKRAGSCQPQHF.